What follows are 6 T cell receptor beta chains derived from one specimen sequenced in a study of tumor-infiltrating lymphocytes in primary liver carcinoma. A constant-region primer served to make TCR beta cDNA from roughly 460 ng total RNA. Generation of the TCR beta libraries relied on three nested multiplex PCR rounds using slightly modified ARM-PCR. Investigators reported that the first two PCR rounds, at 10 to 11 cycles each, used TRBV1-TRBV30 forward primers with a C-beta reverse primer. Using its own MiXCR run on the multiplex PCR reads, TCRdb lists one record per CDR3 protein. This sample carries more than 90,000 distinct CDR3 sequences, around 73% of them seen once, and the ten largest clones take more than 10%. Scientists recovered RNA and DNA together from about 20-30 mg of unsorted bulk tissue. Sequencing input: liver tumor tissue from sampling region 2. Subset here: tumor region T2, inferior pole. Every receptor here comes from an older woman with primary liver carcinoma and hepatitis B virus infection.

Notes on this clonotype: A read error may produce the germline difference seen at one junction end. The chain links TRBV11-1 to TRBJ2-3, with 7 bases identical to TRBD2. This CDR3 is built from 14 residues. The V gene's germline CDR1 is SGHAT and CDR2 FQDESV (reference sequence). The CDR3 is CTSNLRQRAGESHF. CDR3 sequence (DNA): TGTACTAGCAACTTAAGGCAACGTGCGGGAGAGTCTCACTTT.

This clonotype was picked up a small number of times. Since a much larger clone is just one base distant, this may be a read error. The CDR3 sequence is CTSSLKLGTEAFF. CDR3 bases: TGTACCAGCAGTTTGAAGCTCGGGACTGAAGCTTTCTTT. V gene TRBV12-3 or TRBV12-4 combines with J gene TRBJ1-1; D is unresolved. This CDR3 spans 13 amino acids.

Note on this clonotype: Lacking the conserved final phenylalanine or tryptophan, this CDR3 likely reflects a read error. The chain links TRBV11-2 to TRBJ2-1, with 11 bases that match TRBD2. V shed 3 bases, J shed 11 bases, and the junction held 15 bases outside the gene matches. From germline, CDR1 is SGHAT and CDR2 FQNNGV. This CDR3 has 17 residues. The CDR3 nucleotides are TGTGCCAGCAGCTTGGGTCTGGTAGCGGGAGGGCCGAATAAGCAGTTCATC. As protein: CASSLGLVAGGPNKQFI.

Concerning this clonotype: This may be a read error, as it is one base from a much larger clone. The chain recombines TRBV5-1 with TRBJ1-4; perhaps TRBD1 as D (5 bases). This CDR3 spans 14 amino acids. Germline values: CDR1 SGHRS, CDR2 YFSETQ. The CDR3: CTSSFDGANEKLFF. CDR3 coding DNA: TGCACCAGCAGCTTTGATGGGGCCAATGAAAAACTGTTTTTT.

This chain uses TRBV6-6 with TRBJ2-7; D gene unclear. Germline CDR1 reads MNHNY; CDR2 reads SVGAGI (reference sequence). The CDR3 contains 13 residues. Trimming stripped 4 bases from V and 7 bases from J, with 14 bases between. CDR3: CASSCSKGSEQYF. Here the CDR3 DNA reads TGTGCCAGCAGTTGCTCGAAGGGATCAGAGCAGTACTTC.

The CDR3 coding sequence is TGTGCCAGTAGTACCGAAAGGTTAGCCACTGAAGCTTTCTTT. This gives the protein CASSTERLATEAFF. The V gene is TRBV19, the J gene TRBJ1-1; D uncertain. CDR3 length: 14 residues. With 4 bases removed from V and 4 bases from J, the gap between germline ends came to 13 bases. CDR1 LNHDA and CDR2 SQIVND come from the germline V gene (reference sequence).